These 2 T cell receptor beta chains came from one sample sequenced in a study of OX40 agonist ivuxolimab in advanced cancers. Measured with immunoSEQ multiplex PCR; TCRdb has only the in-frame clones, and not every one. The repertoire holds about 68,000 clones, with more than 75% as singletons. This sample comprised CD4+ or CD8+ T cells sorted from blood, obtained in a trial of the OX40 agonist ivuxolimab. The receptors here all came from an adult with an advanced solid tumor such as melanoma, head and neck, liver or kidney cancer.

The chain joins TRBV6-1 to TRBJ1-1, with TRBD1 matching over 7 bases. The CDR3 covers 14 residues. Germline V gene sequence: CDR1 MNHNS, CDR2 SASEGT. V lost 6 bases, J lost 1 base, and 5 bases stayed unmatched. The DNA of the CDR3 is TGTGCCAGCAGAGGGGGCAGGGGGAACACTGAAGCTTTCTTT. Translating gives CASRGGRGNTEAFF.

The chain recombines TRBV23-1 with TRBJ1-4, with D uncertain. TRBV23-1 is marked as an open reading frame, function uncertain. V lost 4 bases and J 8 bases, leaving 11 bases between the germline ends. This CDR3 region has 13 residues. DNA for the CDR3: TGCGCCAGCAGTCTCAGTGGATCGGAAAAACTGTTTTTT. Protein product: CASSLSGSEKLFF.